This TCR beta chain was recorded in a study of vaccination and CD4 T cells after COVID-19. At the level of the study: The convalescents included six males and four females, and among them two were Hispanic while seven were Caucasian. Investigators took post-vaccine samples a median about 65 days after dose two, within a range of 14 to 241.

Treatment reported: roughly 10-day PBMC culture with coronavirus spike peptide pools or control peptides (ViraFEST assay). Findings and caveats of the study: The study found median SARS-CoV-2-reactive clonotypes rising from around 20 to 38, not significantly. Looking at convalescent patients, 304 of their 307 vaccine-specific clones were spike mono-reactive.

The assay that was used to sequence DNA from cultured CD4+ T cells was the Oncomine TCR Beta short-read assay. TCRdb analysed the PCR reads with MiXCR anew, one entry per CDR3 protein. Here the sample spans approximately 12,000 distinct CDR3 sequences, around 56% being singletons. A remark on this clonotype: Its antigen is currently unknown.

The CDR3 contains 13 residues. CDR1 is SGHRS, CDR2 YFSETQ, per germline. The V and J ends lost 4 bases and 3 bases, in that order; junction bases with no gene match: 0. This clonotype originated in a human donor who had recovered from COVID-19. Sequences were obtained from CD4+ T cells from blood, cultured in vitro. J is TRBJ1-2 and V is TRBV5-1; 10 positions match TRBD1. This CDR3 is CASSGQGDYGYTF. The DNA of the CDR3 is TGCGCCAGCAGCGGACAGGGGGACTATGGCTACACCTTC.